A single sample gave rise to the 5 T cell receptor beta chains below, sequenced in a study of T cells in Graves' hyperthyroidism and ophthalmopathy. Amplification of TCR beta CDR3 regions was performed using RNA transcripts as template. Using the HTBI primer set, a first-round RT-PCR was run on the TCR CDR3. TCRdb independently ran MiXCR on the multiplex PCR reads; one entry per CDR3 protein. The sample shows a few hundred thousand distinct CDR3 sequences, 46% of them seen only once. Sequencing was carried out using peripheral blood or thyroid tissue (not recorded which). Receptor source: an adult woman with Graves' disease, either hyperthyroidism or ophthalmopathy (not recorded which).

V usage is TRBV15 and J usage is TRBJ2-7; 8 bases match TRBD1. V lost 0 bases and J lost 3; bases outside the gene matches: 10. There are 17 residues in the CDR3. CDR1 and CDR2 (germline): LNHNV, YYDKDF (reference sequence). Here the CDR3 DNA reads TGTGCCACCAGCAGAGATCGGGGGCGGGACAGGAACTACGAGCAGTACTTC. Amino acid sequence: CATSRDRGRDRNYEQYF.

This clonotype was counted at least ten times. J is TRBJ1-1 and V is TRBV3-1; tentatively, D is TRBD1 (5 bases). Germline lookup yields CDR1 LGHDT and CDR2 YNNKEL (reference sequence). Trimming took off 1 base at V and 0 bases at J, with 9 bases between the two ends. The CDR3 has 15 amino acids. This chain's CDR3 is CASSQGAGLNTEAFF. The CDR3 bases are TGTGCCAGCAGCCAAGGGGCAGGGTTGAACACTGAAGCTTTCTTT.

This clonotype has ten or more counts. This chain uses TRBV5-1 with TRBJ1-1; D possibly corresponds to TRBD1 (5 bases). Germline-derived CDR1 and CDR2 are SGHRS and YFSETQ. The V gene lost 1 base and the J gene lost 1 base, with 5 bases spanning the gap. This CDR3 is built from 13 residues. CDR3 in amino acids: CASSLTGNTEAFF. The DNA for the CDR3 is TGCGCCAGCAGCTTGACAGGGAACACTGAAGCTTTCTTT.

This chain joins TRBV6-2 or TRBV6-3 and TRBJ1-5; D is possibly TRBD1 (5 bases). Germline V gene lookup returns CDR1 MNHEY and CDR2 SVGEGT. Trimming left V 6 bases short and J 7 bases short, with 16 bases between. The CDR3 is made up of 14 amino acids. The CDR3 is CASRSSGGYQPQHF. The CDR3 DNA is TGTGCCAGCAGATCCTCTGGGGGTTACCAGCCCCAGCATTTT.

The chain uses TRBV7-9 and TRBJ1-1; 9 bases fit TRBD1. Germline loops: CDR1 SEHNR, CDR2 FQNEAQ (reference sequence). The CDR3 length is 13 residues. V was clipped by 1 base and J by 11 bases; unmatched bases: 5. This chain's CDR3 is CASSLEGQGGAFF. In nucleotides, the CDR3 is TGTGCCAGCAGCTTAGAGGGACAGGGAGGTGCTTTCTTT.